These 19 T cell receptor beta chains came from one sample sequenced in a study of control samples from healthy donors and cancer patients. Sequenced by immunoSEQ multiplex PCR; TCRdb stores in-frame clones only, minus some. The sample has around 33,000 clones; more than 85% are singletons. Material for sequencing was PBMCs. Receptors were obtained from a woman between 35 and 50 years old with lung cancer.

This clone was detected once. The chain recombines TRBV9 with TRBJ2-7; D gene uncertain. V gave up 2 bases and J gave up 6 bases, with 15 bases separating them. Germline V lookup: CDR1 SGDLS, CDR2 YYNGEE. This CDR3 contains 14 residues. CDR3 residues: CASSVGPERLEQYF. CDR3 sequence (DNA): TGTGCCAGCAGCGTTGGTCCTGAACGACTCGAGCAGTACTTC.

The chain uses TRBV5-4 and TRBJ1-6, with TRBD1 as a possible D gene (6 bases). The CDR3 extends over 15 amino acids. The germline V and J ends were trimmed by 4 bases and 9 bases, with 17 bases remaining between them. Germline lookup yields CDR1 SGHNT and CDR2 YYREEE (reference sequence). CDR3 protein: CASSNTGASGSPLHF. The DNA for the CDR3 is TGTGCCAGCAGCAACACGGGGGCGTCGGGTTCACCCCTCCACTTT.

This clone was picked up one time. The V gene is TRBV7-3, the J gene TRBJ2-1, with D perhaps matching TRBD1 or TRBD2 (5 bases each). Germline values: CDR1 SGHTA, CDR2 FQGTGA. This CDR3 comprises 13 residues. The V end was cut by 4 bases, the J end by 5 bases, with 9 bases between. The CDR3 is CASSSGPHNEQFF. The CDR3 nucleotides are TGTGCCAGCAGCTCGGGACCCCACAATGAGCAGTTCTTC.

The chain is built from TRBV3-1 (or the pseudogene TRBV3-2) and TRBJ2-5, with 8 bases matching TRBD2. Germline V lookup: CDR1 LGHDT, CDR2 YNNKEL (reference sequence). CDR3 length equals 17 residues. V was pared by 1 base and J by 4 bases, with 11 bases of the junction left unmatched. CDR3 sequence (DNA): TGTGCCAGCAGCCAAGGACCGGGACTAGAGGTGAGAGAGACCCAGTACTTC. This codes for CASSQGPGLEVRETQYF.

This chain's CDR3 is CASSLGKLTTEAFF. CDR3 in DNA: TGTGCCAGCAGCTTAGGTAAGCTGACCACTGAAGCTTTCTTT. The genes are TRBV7-9 and TRBJ1-1; D not resolved. CDR1 and CDR2 (germline): SEHNR, FQNEAQ (reference sequence). CDR3 length: 14 amino acids. Trimming stripped 1 base from V and 4 bases from J, with 10 bases between.

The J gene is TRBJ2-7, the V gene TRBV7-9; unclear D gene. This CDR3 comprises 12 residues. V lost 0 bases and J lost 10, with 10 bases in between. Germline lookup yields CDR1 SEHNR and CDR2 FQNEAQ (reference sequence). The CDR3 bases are TGTGCCAGCAGCTTAGCTCCCCAGGTCCAGTACTTC. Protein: CASSLAPQVQYF.

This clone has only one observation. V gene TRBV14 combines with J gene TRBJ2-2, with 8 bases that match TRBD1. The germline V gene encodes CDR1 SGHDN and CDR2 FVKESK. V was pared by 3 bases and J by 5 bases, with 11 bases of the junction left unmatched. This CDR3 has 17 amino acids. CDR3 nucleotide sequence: TGTGCCAGCAGCCATCGGACAGGGCTAATTCGTACCGGGGAGCTGTTTTTT. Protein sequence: CASSHRTGLIRTGELFF.

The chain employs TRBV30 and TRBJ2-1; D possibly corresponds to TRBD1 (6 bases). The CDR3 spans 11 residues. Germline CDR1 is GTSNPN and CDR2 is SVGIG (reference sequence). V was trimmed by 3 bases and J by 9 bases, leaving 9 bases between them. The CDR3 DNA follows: TGTGCCTGGAGCCGCAGGGGTGAGCAGTTCTTC. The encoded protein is CAWSRRGEQFF.

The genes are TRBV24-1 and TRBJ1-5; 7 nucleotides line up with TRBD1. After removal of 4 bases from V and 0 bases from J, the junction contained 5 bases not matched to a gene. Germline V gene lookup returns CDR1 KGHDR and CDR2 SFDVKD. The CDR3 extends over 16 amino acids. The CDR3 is CATSEGGQYSNQPQHF. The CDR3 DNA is TGTGCCACCAGTGAGGGGGGACAGTATAGCAATCAGCCCCAGCATTTT.

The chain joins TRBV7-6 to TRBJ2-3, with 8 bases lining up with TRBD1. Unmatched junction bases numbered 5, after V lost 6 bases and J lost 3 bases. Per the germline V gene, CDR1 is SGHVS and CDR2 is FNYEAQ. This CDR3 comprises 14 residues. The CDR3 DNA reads TGTGCCAGCAGTCCTCAGGGGGCAACAGATACGCAGTATTTT. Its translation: CASSPQGATDTQYF.

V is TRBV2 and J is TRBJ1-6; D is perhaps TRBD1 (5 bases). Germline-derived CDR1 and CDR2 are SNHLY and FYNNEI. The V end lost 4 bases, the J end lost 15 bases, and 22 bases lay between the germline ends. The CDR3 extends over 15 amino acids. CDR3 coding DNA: TGTGCCAGCAGTGGGGGAGGGGTCCAAATAGGACGCCTCCACTTT. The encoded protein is CASSGGGVQIGRLHF.

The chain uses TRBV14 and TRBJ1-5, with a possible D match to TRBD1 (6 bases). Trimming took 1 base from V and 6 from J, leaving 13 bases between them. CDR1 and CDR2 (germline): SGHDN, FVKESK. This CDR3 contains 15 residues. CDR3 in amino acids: CASSQGSGAGQPQHF. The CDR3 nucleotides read TGTGCCAGCAGCCAAGGGTCAGGGGCTGGTCAGCCCCAGCATTTT.

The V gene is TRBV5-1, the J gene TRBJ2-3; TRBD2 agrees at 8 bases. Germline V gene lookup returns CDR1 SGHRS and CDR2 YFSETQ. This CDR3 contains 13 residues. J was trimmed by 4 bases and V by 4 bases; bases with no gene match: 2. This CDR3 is CASSGLAPDTQYF. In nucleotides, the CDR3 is TGCGCCAGCAGCGGACTAGCACCAGATACGCAGTATTTT. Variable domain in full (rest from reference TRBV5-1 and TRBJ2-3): KAGVTQTPRYLIKTRGQQVTLSCSPISGHRSVSWYQQTPGQGLQFLFEYFSETQRNKGNFPGRFSGRQFSNSRSEMNVSTLELGDSALYLCASSGLAPDTQYFGPGTRLTVL.

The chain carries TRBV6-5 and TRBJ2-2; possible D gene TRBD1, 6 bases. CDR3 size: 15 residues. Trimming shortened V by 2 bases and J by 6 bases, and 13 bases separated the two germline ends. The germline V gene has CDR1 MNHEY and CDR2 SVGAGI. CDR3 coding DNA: TGTGCCAGCAGTTACGGGCTACAGGGTCCCGGGGAGCTGTTTTTT. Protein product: CASSYGLQGPGELFF.

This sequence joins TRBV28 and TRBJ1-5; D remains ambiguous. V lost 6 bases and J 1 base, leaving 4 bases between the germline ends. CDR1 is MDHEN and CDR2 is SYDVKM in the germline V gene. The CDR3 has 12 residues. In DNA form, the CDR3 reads TGTGCCAGCAGGGGAAGCAATCAGCCCCAGCATTTT. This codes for CASRGSNQPQHF.

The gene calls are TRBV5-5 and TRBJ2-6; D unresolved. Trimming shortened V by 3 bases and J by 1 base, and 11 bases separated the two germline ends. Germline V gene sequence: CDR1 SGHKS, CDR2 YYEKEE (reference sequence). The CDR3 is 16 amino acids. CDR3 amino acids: CASSWAKGSGANVLTF. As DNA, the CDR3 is TGTGCCAGCAGCTGGGCCAAGGGTTCTGGGGCCAACGTCCTGACTTTC.

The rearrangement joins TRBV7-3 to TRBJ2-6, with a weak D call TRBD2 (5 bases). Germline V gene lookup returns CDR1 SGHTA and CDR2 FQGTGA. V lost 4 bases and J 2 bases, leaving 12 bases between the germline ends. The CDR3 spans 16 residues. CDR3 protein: CASSSETGTGANVLTF. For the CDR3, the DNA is TGTGCCAGCAGCTCCGAGACGGGGACTGGGGCCAACGTCCTGACTTTC.

CDR3 protein: CAWSRAGGTGANVLTF. CDR3 nucleotide sequence: TGTGCCTGGAGTAGGGCAGGGGGCACTGGGGCCAACGTCCTGACTTTC. This chain links TRBV30 with TRBJ2-6; TRBD1 aligns across 8 bases. Germline trimming cut 2 bases from V and 2 bases from J; bases unmatched to any gene: 5. The CDR3 is made up of 16 amino acids. The germline gives CDR1 GTSNPN, CDR2 SVGIG (reference sequence). Full variable domain (missing parts from reference TRBV30 and TRBJ2-6): SQTIHQWPATLVQPVGSPLSLECTVEGTSNPNLYWYRQAAGRGLQLLFYSVGIGQISSEVPQNLSASRPQDRQFILSSKKLLLSDSGFYLCAWSRAGGTGANVLTFGAGSRLTVL.

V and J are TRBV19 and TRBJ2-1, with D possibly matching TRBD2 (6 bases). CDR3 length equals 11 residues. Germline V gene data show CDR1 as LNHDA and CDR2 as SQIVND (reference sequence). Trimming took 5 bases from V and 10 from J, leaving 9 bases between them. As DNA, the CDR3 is TGTGCCAGTAGTCGCGGGGTAGAGCAGTTCTTC. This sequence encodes CASSRGVEQFF.